This entry is about one T cell receptor beta chain. Some clones are missing from TCRdb's copy, which holds only in-frame ones; the method was immunoSEQ multiplex PCR. The table lists approximately 140,000 clones, approximately 86% of them singletons. Trimming left V 7 bases short and J 1 base short, with 14 bases between. CDR1 SGHVS and CDR2 FQNEAQ come from the germline V gene. The CDR3 runs 15 residues. This sample was taken from a study of identifying expanded T cells in peripheral blood. J is TRBJ2-1 and V is TRBV7-8; perhaps TRBD2 as D (5 bases). Sample: blood. The receptor was isolated from a person aged 18 to 75 in good health. This chain's CDR3 is CASTKLSGSYNEQFF. The CDR3 DNA reads as TGTGCCAGCACTAAACTGAGCGGATCCTACAATGAGCAGTTCTTC.